This T cell receptor (beta chain) was captured in a study of beta chain features in type 1 diabetes. Whole-study findings and limits: People with Type 1 diabetes carried modestly yet significantly shorter TCRB CDR3s in all four CD4+ subsets.

Researchers reported sorting CD4+ naive, central memory, regulatory and stem cell-like memory cells via CD45RO/CCR7/CD25/CD127/CD95/CD27. As every portion of the isolated RNA was reverse transcribed, the sequencing read expressed TCRB transcripts. Here immunoSEQ multiplex PCR was the method, and the copy in TCRdb shows in-frame clones only, minus some. The data hold about 150,000 clones, with roughly 8% observed a single time. This clone was seen at least ten times. Antigen specificity is unknown. The CDR3 sequence is 14 residues long. The V gene end was trimmed by 4 bases and the J gene end by 5 bases; junction bases not matched to a gene: 6.

This rearrangement joins TRBV23-1 to TRBJ2-5; 8 positions match TRBD1. TRBV23-1 qualifies as an ORF whose function is uncertain. The clonotype originates from a man aged 18 to 29 in good health. Sequencing used central memory CD4+ T cells from blood. The CDR3 loop reads CASSPQGVGETQYF. The CDR3 bases are TGCGCCAGCAGTCCACAGGGGGTAGGGGAGACCCAGTACTTC.